Presented here are 8 T cell receptor beta chains from one specimen sequenced in a study of cytomegalovirus exposure and HLA in healthy donors. It was with 60 Vbeta and 13 Jbeta primers that the PCR ran. This table comes from immunoSEQ multiplex PCR, and its TCRdb copy is limited to in-frame clones, with some not included. Its listing shows some 130,000 clones. The specimen was PBMCs. The receptors were sampled from a woman aged 40 to 55 in good health and CMV-seronegative.

The gene calls are TRBV27 and TRBJ2-5, with D perhaps matching TRBD1 (7 bases). Germline assignment: CDR1 MNHEY and CDR2 SMNVEV (reference sequence). Trimming removed 7 bases from V and 5 bases from J, with 14 bases in between. The CDR3 consists of 13 residues. DNA of the CDR3: TGTGCCAGCAAGCCCCAGGGGGGTGAGACCCAGTACTTC. Amino acid sequence: CASKPQGGETQYF.

The rearrangement joins TRBV5-4 to TRBJ2-1, with D perhaps matching TRBD2 (6 bases). The CDR3 extends over 15 amino acids. V lost 4 bases to trimming and J lost 7 bases, with 18 bases between them. Per the germline V gene, CDR1 is SGHNT and CDR2 is YYREEE (reference sequence). CDR3 DNA: TGTGCCAGCAGCCCACCCGGGACTCTAGCGAATGAGCAGTTCTTC. This encodes CASSPPGTLANEQFF.

The gene calls are TRBV7-8 and TRBJ1-5; the D is unclear. Germline V gene lookup returns CDR1 SGHVS and CDR2 FQNEAQ. Deletions cut 2 bases from V and 7 bases from J, with 18 bases between. The CDR3 is made up of 16 amino acids. CDR3 sequence: CASSLTSPVVRQPQHF. The CDR3 nucleotides are TGTGCCAGCAGCTTAACTTCCCCGGTCGTACGACAGCCCCAGCATTTT.

The chain carries TRBV5-1 and TRBJ2-6; no definite D call. Germline V gene sequence: CDR1 SGHRS, CDR2 YFSETQ. V was trimmed by 3 bases and J by 1 base, leaving 11 bases between them. The CDR3 extends over 16 amino acids. CDR3: CASSSTKSSGANVLTF. The CDR3 nucleotides read TGCGCCAGCAGCTCCACAAAATCGTCTGGGGCCAACGTCCTGACTTTC.

V usage is TRBV18 and J usage is TRBJ2-2, with no clear D. This CDR3 has 14 amino acids. Per the germline V gene, CDR1 is KGHSH and CDR2 is LQKENI. V shed 1 base and J shed 4 bases, with 7 bases lying between them. Here the CDR3 DNA reads TGTGCCAGCTCACCACGCGGCGGCACCGGGGAGCTGTTTTTT. The encoded protein is CASSPRGGTGELFF.

The V and J genes are TRBV7-2 and TRBJ1-1; a weak D match, TRBD1 (6 bases). The germline V gene encodes CDR1 SGHTA and CDR2 FQGNSA. V was cut by 5 bases and J by 7 bases, with 20 bases left in between. This CDR3 spans 15 amino acids. CDR3 sequence reads: CASSLGGAVMGEAFF. CDR3 bases: TGTGCCAGCAGCCTCGGGGGGGCCGTTATGGGTGAAGCTTTCTTT.

The chain uses TRBV6-1 and TRBJ2-1; TRBD2 aligns across 8 bases. Germline assignment: CDR1 MNHNS and CDR2 SASEGT. Losses at the gene ends were 6 bases for V and 7 bases for J; bases not matched to a gene: 8. This CDR3 has 14 residues. The CDR3: CASRASGGFNEQFF. The CDR3 coding sequence is TGTGCCAGCAGGGCAAGCGGGGGTTTTAATGAGCAGTTCTTC.

The rearrangement joins TRBV5-1 to TRBJ1-6; the D is unclear. Germline assignment: CDR1 SGHRS and CDR2 YFSETQ. Trimming stripped 0 bases from V and 9 bases from J, with 13 bases between. This CDR3 has 15 amino acids. CDR3 residues: CASSLATGNGSPLHF. CDR3 DNA sequence: TGCGCCAGCAGCTTGGCCACGGGGAATGGTTCACCCCTCCACTTT.